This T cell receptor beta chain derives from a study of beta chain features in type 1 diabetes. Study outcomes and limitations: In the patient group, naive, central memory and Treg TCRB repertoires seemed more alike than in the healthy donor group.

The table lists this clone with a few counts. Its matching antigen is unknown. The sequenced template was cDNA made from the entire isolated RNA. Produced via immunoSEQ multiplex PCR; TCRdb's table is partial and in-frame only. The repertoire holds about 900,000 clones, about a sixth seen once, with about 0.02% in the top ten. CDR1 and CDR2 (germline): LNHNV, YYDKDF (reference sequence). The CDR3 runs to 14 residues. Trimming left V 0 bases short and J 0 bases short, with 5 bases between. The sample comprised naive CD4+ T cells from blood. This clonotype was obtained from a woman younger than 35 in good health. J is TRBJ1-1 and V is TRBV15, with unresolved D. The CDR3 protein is CATSRDHLNTEAFF. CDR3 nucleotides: TGTGCCACCAGCAGAGATCACCTGAACACTGAAGCTTTCTTT.